Below, 17 T cell receptor beta chains from the same sample are listed, as sequenced in a study of blood T cell repertoires in COVID-19. Here immunoSEQ multiplex PCR was the method, and the copy in TCRdb shows in-frame clones only, minus some. The sample includes about 130,000 clones, around 83% of them seen just once. Sequencing was done on a sample of peripheral blood. Receptors originate from a man aged 40-50 years with active or convalescent COVID-19.

The chain uses TRBV6-5 and TRBJ2-7, with 7 positions matching TRBD1. Germline CDR1 is MNHEY and CDR2 is SVGAGI. Trimming at V came to 0 bases and at J to 0 bases, leaving 5 bases not matched to a gene. The CDR3 sequence is 16 residues long. The CDR3 region is CASSYSTGTSSYEQYF. The CDR3 DNA is TGTGCCAGCAGTTACTCGACAGGGACAAGCTCCTACGAGCAGTACTTC.

The chain combines TRBV7-3 with TRBJ2-2, with D hard to call. Germline V gene lookup returns CDR1 SGHTA and CDR2 FQGTGA. This CDR3 comprises 12 residues. Trimming took off 4 bases at V and 2 bases at J, with 2 bases between the two ends. The CDR3 loop is CASSSNTGELFF. CDR3 nucleotide sequence: TGTGCCAGCAGCTCTAACACCGGGGAGCTGTTTTTT.

The J gene is TRBJ2-7, the V gene TRBV10-3, with D hard to call. Germline values: CDR1 ENHRY, CDR2 SYGVKD. This CDR3 contains 12 residues. V was clipped by 4 bases and J by 5 bases, with 9 bases between them. Here the CDR3 reads CAISARSNEQYF. The CDR3 region has the DNA TGTGCCATCAGTGCCCGGTCCAACGAGCAGTACTTC.

The chain links TRBV3-1 (or the pseudogene TRBV3-2) to TRBJ2-3; maybe TRBD1 (7 bases). Trimming cost V 8 bases and J 1 base, with 10 bases left between them. CDR3 size: 13 residues. Germline loops: CDR1 LGHDT, CDR2 YNNKEL (reference sequence). CDR3 protein: CASQGGGTDTQYF. CDR3 bases: TGTGCCAGCCAGGGGGGAGGCACAGATACGCAGTATTTT.

This clone was counted once. The gene calls are TRBV7-3 and TRBJ2-7; no firm D call. CDR3 size: 13 residues. Trimming removed 5 bases from V and 6 bases from J, with 14 bases in between. Germline V gene data show CDR1 as SGHTA and CDR2 as FQGTGA. The CDR3 nucleotides read TGTGCCAGCAGCCTTTCCGTGACATCCGAGCAGTACTTC. Protein: CASSLSVTSEQYF.

The gene calls are TRBV5-5 and TRBJ2-3; possible D gene TRBD2, 6 bases. The V end lost 0 bases, the J end lost 5 bases, and 10 bases lay between the germline ends. Per germline, CDR1 SGHKS and CDR2 YYEKEE (reference sequence). The CDR3 spans 14 residues. DNA of the CDR3: TGTGCCAGCAGCTTGGGAGGAGGGAAAGATACGCAGTATTTT. This sequence encodes CASSLGGGKDTQYF.

The chain is built from TRBV6-2 or TRBV6-3 and TRBJ1-5; D is unclear. CDR3 length: 17 amino acids. The germline gives CDR1 MNHEY, CDR2 SVGEGT. Trimming left V 0 bases short and J 1 base short, with 13 bases between. The CDR3 loop is CASSYSTGGNSNQPQHF. The CDR3 DNA reads TGTGCCAGCAGTTACTCGACGGGAGGGAACAGCAATCAGCCCCAGCATTTT.

V is TRBV11-3 and J is TRBJ2-1; 14 bases are a match to TRBD2. The V gene's germline CDR1 is SGHNT and CDR2 YENEEA. This CDR3 is 15 amino acids long. With V trimmed by 3 bases and J by 9 bases, 4 bases remained unmatched. The CDR3: CASSLGLAGVGEQFF. The CDR3 DNA reads as TGTGCCAGCAGCTTGGGACTAGCGGGGGTGGGTGAGCAGTTCTTC.

The rearrangement links TRBV6-5 to TRBJ1-5; D not resolved. V lost 2 bases and J 1 base, leaving 3 bases between the germline ends. Germline V gene sequence: CDR1 MNHEY, CDR2 SVGAGI. The CDR3 has 13 amino acids. The CDR3 protein is CASSYESNQPQHF. Here the CDR3 DNA reads TGTGCCAGCAGTTACGAGAGCAATCAGCCCCAGCATTTT.

The V call is TRBV4-3, the J call TRBJ2-7; possible D gene TRBD2, 6 bases. There are 15 residues in the CDR3. V was cut by 6 bases and J by 0 bases, with 15 bases left in between. CDR1 is LGHNA and CDR2 is YSLEER in the germline V gene. The CDR3 here is CASSHLAGSSYEQYF. The CDR3 region has the DNA TGCGCCAGCAGTCACCTGGCGGGGAGCTCCTACGAGCAGTACTTC.

V usage is TRBV7-9 and J usage is TRBJ2-1, with TRBD1 as a possible D gene (6 bases). The CDR3 contains 15 residues. V was trimmed by 5 bases and J by 4 bases, leaving 15 bases between them. CDR1 and CDR2 (germline): SEHNR, FQNEAQ (reference sequence). The CDR3 DNA is TGTGCCAGCAGCCCGATGGGCACAGGGTACAATGAGCAGTTCTTC. Its protein product is CASSPMGTGYNEQFF.

For this clone: The junction shows a germline mismatch at one end, possibly a read error. The V gene is TRBV6-4, the J gene TRBJ1-4; D not certain. CDR1 MRHNA and CDR2 SNTAGT come from the germline V gene. The CDR3 contains 10 residues. The chain's CDR3 is CARTSEKLFF. The CDR3 bases are TGTGCCAGGACTAGTGAAAAACTGTTTTTT.

The J gene is TRBJ1-3, the V gene TRBV5-6, with 8 bases matching TRBD1. This CDR3 is built from 19 residues. Germline CDR1 is SGHDT and CDR2 is YYEEEE. V lost 1 base to trimming and J lost 0 bases; unmatched junction nucleotides: 12. CDR3 coding DNA: TGTGCCAGCAGCTTGAGGCGGACAGGGAGGGTTCCCTCTGGAAACACCATATATTTT. This sequence encodes CASSLRRTGRVPSGNTIYF.

The V and J genes are TRBV29-1 and TRBJ1-1; 7 bases match TRBD1. J lost 5 bases, V lost 5 bases, and 8 bases had no gene match. Germline V gives CDR1 SQVTM, CDR2 ANQGSEA. The CDR3 is made up of 13 amino acids. The CDR3 here is CSVHRDRTTEAFF. CDR3 nucleotide sequence: TGCAGCGTTCACCGGGACAGAACAACTGAAGCTTTCTTT.

This clone was counted once. The chain is built from TRBV9 and TRBJ2-1; 8 positions agree with TRBD2. J was trimmed by 8 bases and V by 4 bases; bases with no gene match: 8. The CDR3 totals 14 residues. From germline, CDR1 is SGDLS and CDR2 YYNGEE. The CDR3 loop is CASSKPGLAHEQFF. The CDR3 nucleotides read TGTGCCAGCAGCAAACCAGGACTAGCACATGAGCAGTTCTTC.

J is TRBJ1-1 and V is TRBV18, with unresolved D. Germline V gene data show CDR1 as KGHSH and CDR2 as LQKENI. CDR3 length equals 17 residues. V was pared by 3 bases and J by 4 bases, with 21 bases between. CDR3 in DNA: TGTGCCAGCTCACCCAGAAGCGGACGAGGAGAGGGCACTGAAGCTTTCTTT. This codes for CASSPRSGRGEGTEAFF.

V is TRBV24-1 and J is TRBJ2-2; 8 bases map to TRBD2. The CDR3 extends over 16 amino acids. Per the germline V gene, CDR1 is KGHDR and CDR2 is SFDVKD. V was pared by 2 bases and J by 5 bases, with 6 bases of the junction left unmatched. The DNA for the CDR3 is TGTGCCACCAGTGATTCCCCAGGCGGGGGGACCGGGGAGCTGTTTTTT. Translation gives CATSDSPGGGTGELFF.